The entry below gives a single TCR beta chain sequence along with its context. The method was immunoSEQ multiplex PCR; TCRdb's version includes in-frame clones alone and lacks a portion of them. The sample holds more than 350,000 clones, approximately 92% seen once. This record belongs to a study of blood T cell repertoires in COVID-19. Whole-study context: Sources were T cells, B-cell-depleted T cells, or PBMCs; the material itself was cDNA or gDNA.

The V gene lost 3 bases and the J gene lost 6 bases, with 15 bases spanning the gap. The CDR3 runs to 14 residues. Germline values: CDR1 MNHNY, CDR2 SVGAGI (reference sequence). The cohort comprised adults aged roughly 18 to 100 years residing in approximately 25 US areas. Either two negative PCRs, clearance, or symptom resolution qualified Cohort 3 donors as recovered. The clonotype was recovered from a man between 18 and 29 years old who had recovered from COVID-19. This chain joins TRBV6-6 and TRBJ2-7; TRBD1 might be the D (6 bases). The sequenced sample was PBMCs or T cells enriched from blood (not recorded which). CDR3 sequence (DNA): TGTGCCAGCAGTTATAGGGGGTCTCGGGGCGAGCAGTACTTC. This codes for CASSYRGSRGEQYF.